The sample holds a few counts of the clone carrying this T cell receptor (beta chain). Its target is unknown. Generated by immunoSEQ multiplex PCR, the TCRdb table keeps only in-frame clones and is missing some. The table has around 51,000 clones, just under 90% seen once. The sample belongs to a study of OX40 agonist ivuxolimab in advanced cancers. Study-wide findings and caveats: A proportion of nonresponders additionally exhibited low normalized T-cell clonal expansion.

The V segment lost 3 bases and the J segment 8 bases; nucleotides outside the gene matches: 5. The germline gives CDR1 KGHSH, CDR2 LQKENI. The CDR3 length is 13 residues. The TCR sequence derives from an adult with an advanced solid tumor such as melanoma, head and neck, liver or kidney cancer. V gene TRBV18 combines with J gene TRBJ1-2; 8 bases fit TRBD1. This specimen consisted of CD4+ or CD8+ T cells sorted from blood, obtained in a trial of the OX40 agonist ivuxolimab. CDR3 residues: CASSPGQGGGYTF. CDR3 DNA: TGTGCCAGCTCACCCGGACAGGGTGGCGGCTACACCTTC. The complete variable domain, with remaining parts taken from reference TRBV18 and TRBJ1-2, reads NAGVMQNPRHLVRRRGQEARLRCSPMKGHSHVYWYRQLPEEGLKFMVYLQKENIIDESGMPKERFSAEFPKEGPSILRIQQVVRGDSAAYFCASSPGQGGGYTFGSGTRLTVV.